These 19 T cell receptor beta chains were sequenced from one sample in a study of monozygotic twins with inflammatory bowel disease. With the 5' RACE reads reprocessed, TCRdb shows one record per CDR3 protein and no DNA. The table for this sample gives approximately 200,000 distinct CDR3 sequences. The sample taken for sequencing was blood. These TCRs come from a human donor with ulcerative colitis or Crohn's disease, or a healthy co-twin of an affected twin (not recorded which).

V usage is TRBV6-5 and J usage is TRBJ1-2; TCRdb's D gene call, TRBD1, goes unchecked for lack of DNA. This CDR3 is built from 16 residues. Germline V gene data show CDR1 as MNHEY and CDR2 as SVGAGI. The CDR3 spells CASSYLIRTGLYGYTF.

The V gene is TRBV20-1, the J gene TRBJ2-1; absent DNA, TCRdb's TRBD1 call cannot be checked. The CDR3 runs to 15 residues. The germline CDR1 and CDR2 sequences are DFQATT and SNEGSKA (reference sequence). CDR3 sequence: CSARPDRGVYNEQFF.

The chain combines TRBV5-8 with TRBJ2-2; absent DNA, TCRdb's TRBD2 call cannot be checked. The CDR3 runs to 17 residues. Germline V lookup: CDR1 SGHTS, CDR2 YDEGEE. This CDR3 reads CASSLAGGGFDTGELFF.

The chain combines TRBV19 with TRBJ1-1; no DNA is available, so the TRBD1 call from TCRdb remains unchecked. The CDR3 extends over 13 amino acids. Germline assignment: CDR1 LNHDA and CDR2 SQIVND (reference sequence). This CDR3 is CASTDRVGTEAFF.

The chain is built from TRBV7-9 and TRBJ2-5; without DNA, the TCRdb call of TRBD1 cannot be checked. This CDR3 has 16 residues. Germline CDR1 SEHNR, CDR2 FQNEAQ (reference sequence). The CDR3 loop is CASSLGWDGHQETQYF. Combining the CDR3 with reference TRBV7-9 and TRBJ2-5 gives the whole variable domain DTGVSQNPRHKITKRGQNVTFRCDPISEHNRLYWYRQTLGQGPEFLTYFQNEAQLEKSRLLSDRFSAERPKGSFSTLEIQRTEQGDSAMYLCASSLGWDGHQETQYFGPGTRLLVL.

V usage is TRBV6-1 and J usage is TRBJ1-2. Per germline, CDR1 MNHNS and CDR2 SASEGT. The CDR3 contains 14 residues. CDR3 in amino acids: CASSAPGGSGGYTF.

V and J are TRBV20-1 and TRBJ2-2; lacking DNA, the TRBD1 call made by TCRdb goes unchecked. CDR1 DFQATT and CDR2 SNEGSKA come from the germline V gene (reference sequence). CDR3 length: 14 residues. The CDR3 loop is CSAEPGQITGELFF.

The CDR3: CAIGDRGHSGANVLTF. This rearrangement joins TRBV6-1 to TRBJ2-6; TCRdb's D call, TRBD1, is unchecked because there is no DNA. The CDR3 loop spans 16 amino acids. In germline, CDR1 is MNHNS, CDR2 SASEGT.

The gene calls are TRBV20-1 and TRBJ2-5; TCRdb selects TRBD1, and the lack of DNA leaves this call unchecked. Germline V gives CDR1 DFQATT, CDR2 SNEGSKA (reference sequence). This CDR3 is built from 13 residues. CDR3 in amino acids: CVFVAPLAETQYF.

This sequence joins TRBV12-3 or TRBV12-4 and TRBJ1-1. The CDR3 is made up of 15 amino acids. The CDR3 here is CASRPQLGVNTEAFF.

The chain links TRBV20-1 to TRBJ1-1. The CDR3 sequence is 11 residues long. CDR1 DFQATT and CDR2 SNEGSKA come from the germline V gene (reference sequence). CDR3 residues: CSAKLGEKAFF.

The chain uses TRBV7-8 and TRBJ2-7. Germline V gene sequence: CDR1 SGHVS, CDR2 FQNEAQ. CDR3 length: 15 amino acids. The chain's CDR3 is CASSSDRLYSYEQYF.

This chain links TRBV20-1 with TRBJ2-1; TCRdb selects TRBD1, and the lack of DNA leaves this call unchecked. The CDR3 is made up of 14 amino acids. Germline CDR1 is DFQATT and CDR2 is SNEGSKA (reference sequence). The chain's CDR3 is CSAWLGGPYNEQFF.

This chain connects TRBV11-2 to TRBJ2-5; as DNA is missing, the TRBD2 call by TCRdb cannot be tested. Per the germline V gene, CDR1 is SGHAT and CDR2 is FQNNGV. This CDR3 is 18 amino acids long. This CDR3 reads CASSLFSNLAGAKGTQYF.

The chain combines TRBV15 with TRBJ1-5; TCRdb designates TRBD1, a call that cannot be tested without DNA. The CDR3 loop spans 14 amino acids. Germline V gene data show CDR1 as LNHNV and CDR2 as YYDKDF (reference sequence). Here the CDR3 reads CATKSGTGGRGLHF. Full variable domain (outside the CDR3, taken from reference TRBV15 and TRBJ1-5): DAMVIQNPRYQVTQFGKPVTLSCSQTLNHNVMYWYQQKSSQAPKLLFHYYDKDFNNEADTPDNFQSRRPNTSFCFLDIRSPGLGDTAMYLCATKSGTGGRGLHFGDGTRLSIL.

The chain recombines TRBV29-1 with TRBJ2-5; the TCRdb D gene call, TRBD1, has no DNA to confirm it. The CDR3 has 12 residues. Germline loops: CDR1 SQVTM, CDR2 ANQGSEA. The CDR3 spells CSVWQGQETQYF.

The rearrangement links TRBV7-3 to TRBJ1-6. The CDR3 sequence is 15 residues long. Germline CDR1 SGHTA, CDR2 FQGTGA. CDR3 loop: CASSLTFLLRTPLHF.

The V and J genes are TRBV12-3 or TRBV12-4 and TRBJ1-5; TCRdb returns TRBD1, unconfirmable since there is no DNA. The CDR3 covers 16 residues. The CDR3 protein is CASSFSGRGAYQPQHF.

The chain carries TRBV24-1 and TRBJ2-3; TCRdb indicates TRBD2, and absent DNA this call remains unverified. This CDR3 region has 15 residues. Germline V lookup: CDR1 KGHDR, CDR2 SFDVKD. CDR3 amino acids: CATGRAGGVADTQYF.